A selection of T cell receptor beta chains follows, all from one sample in a study of T cell responses to AZD1222 COVID-19 vaccine. Data came from immunoSEQ multiplex PCR; TCRdb stores just in-frame clones and leaves some out. Of around 71,000 clones listed, 80% are singletons. Sample: peripheral blood, taken 28 days after the second AZD1222 dose. These receptors were obtained from an adult who received the AZD1222 COVID-19 vaccine. CDR3s include the opening cysteine and the closing phenylalanine or tryptophan. Fields, in order: J gene, V gene, clone size, D gene, CDR3 protein, CDR3 DNA. A D gene is named only where the DNA matches it firmly. The size entry is marked missing in some rows and otherwise reads once, few, many or a size class.

TRBJ1-1 | TRBV7-2 | NA | TRBD1 | CASSLGWGQGRTTEAFF | TGTGCCAGCAGCTTAGGGTGGGGACAGGGGCGCACCACTGAAGCTTTCTTT
TRBJ1-2 | TRBV5-8 | NA | NA | CASSFRREDGYTF | TGTGCCAGCAGCTTCCGCAGGGAGGATGGCTACACCTTC
TRBJ1-5 | TRBV2 | NA | NA | CAIQKYSNQPQHF | TGTGCCATCCAGAAGTATAGCAATCAGCCCCAGCATTTT
TRBJ2-3 | TRBV2 | few | NA | CASRPGRARTDTQYF | TGTGCCAGCAGACCGGGTAGGGCCCGCACAGATACGCAGTATTTT
TRBJ1-2 | TRBV12-3/TRBV12-4 | NA | TRBD1 | CATGTGNYGYTF | TGTGCCACCGGGACAGGGAATTATGGCTACACCTTC
TRBJ2-2 | TRBV6-2/TRBV6-3 | few | NA | CASSLVAGPRQGGELFF | TGTGCCAGCAGTTTGGTTGCGGGGCCCCGACAGGGCGGGGAGCTGTTTTTT
TRBJ1-3 | TRBV30 | NA | NA | CAWRTGNTIYF | TGTGCCTGGAGAACGGGAAACACCATATATTTT
TRBJ1-5 | TRBV30 | few | NA | CAWSRTDGVQPQHF | TGTGCCTGGAGTCGGACCGATGGTGTTCAGCCCCAGCATTTT
TRBJ2-7 | TRBV6-5 | NA | TRBD2 | CASLLAGPTYEQYF | TGTGCCAGCTTACTAGCGGGGCCAACCTACGAGCAGTACTTC
TRBJ2-1 | TRBV7-9 | once | NA | CASSLAGGPNEQFF | TGTGCCAGCAGCTTAGCTGGGGGGCCGAATGAGCAGTTCTTC
TRBJ1-4 | TRBV2 | NA | TRBD1 | CASNVGQGTNEKLFF | TGTGCCAGCAACGTAGGACAGGGAACTAATGAAAAACTGTTTTTT
TRBJ2-1 | TRBV6-1 | NA | TRBD1 | CASSETGTAYNEQFF | TGTGCCAGCAGTGAGACCGGGACAGCCTACAATGAGCAGTTCTTC
TRBJ2-2 | TRBV13 | few | NA | CASSLGLRAGELFF | TGTGCCAGCAGCTTAGGCCTTAGGGCCGGGGAGCTGTTTTTT
TRBJ2-1 | TRBV7-9 | NA | TRBD1 | CASSLTGATSSYNEQFF | TGTGCCAGCAGCCTTACAGGGGCCACTAGCTCCTACAATGAGCAGTTCTTC
TRBJ1-1 | TRBV21-1 | NA | NA | CASSKRLEAFF | TGTGCCAGCAGCAAAAGGTTAGAAGCTTTCTTT
TRBJ2-3 | TRBV28 | few | NA | CASSLDGPTDTQYF | TGTGCCAGCAGTTTAGATGGACCCACAGATACGCAGTATTTT
TRBJ1-1 | TRBV10-3 | once | NA | CAISESGSTNEAFF | TGTGCCATCAGTGAGTCGGGGTCTACTAATGAAGCTTTCTTT
TRBJ2-2 | TRBV9 | NA | NA | CASSQRTVNTGELFF | TGTGCCAGCAGTCAAAGGACTGTGAACACCGGGGAGCTGTTTTTT
TRBJ2-7 | TRBV7-2 | NA | NA | CASSLGGDYEQYF | TGTGCCAGCAGCTTAGGGGGGGACTACGAGCAGTACTTC
TRBJ2-3 | TRBV28 | NA | NA | CASSSPGRTDTQYF | TGTGCCAGCAGTTCGCCGGGGCGCACAGATACGCAGTATTTT
TRBJ1-2 | TRBV19 | NA | NA | CASSQQARYGYTF | TGTGCCAGTAGTCAACAGGCTAGATATGGCTACACCTTC
TRBJ1-2 | TRBV28 | NA | NA | CASSLPGDYSPTPNF | TGTGCCAGCAGTTTACCCGGCGATTATAGCCCTACACCCAACTTC
TRBJ2-2 | TRBV24-1 | few | NA | CATSTRGDTGELFF | TGTGCCACCAGCACTAGGGGTGACACCGGGGAGCTGTTTTTT
TRBJ2-7 | TRBV5-6 | NA | NA | CASSLGPLGGRYEQYF | TGTGCCAGCAGCTTGGGACCTTTGGGGGGTCGCTACGAGCAGTACTTC
TRBJ2-5 | TRBV4-1 | few | TRBD2 | CASSQLVIGVSGGIQYF | TGCGCCAGCAGCCAATTAGTTATAGGGGTTAGCGGGGGTATCCAGTACTTC
TRBJ1-3 | TRBV27 | NA | NA | CASAGAGNTIYF | TGTGCCAGCGCCGGGGCTGGAAACACCATATATTTT
TRBJ1-1 | TRBV30 | NA | TRBD1 | CAWSPRGGHTEAFF | TGTGCCTGGAGTCCCAGAGGGGGCCACACTGAAGCTTTCTTT
TRBJ2-1 | TRBV30 | NA | NA | CAWSLGPGHNEQFF | TGTGCCTGGAGTCTGGGCCCCGGCCACAATGAGCAGTTCTTC
TRBJ2-1 | TRBV7-6 | NA | TRBD2 | CASSILAGGQNEQFF | TGTGCCAGCAGCATCCTGGCGGGGGGGCAAAATGAGCAGTTCTTC
TRBJ1-2 | TRBV5-1 | NA | NA | CASTLGAGPNYGYTF | TGCGCCAGCACCCTCGGGGCAGGACCTAACTATGGCTACACCTTC
TRBJ1-4 | TRBV4-1 | NA | NA | CASSAAPGREAKATNEKLFF | TGCGCCAGCAGCGCCGCCCCTGGTAGGGAAGCCAAAGCAACTAATGAAAAACTGTTTTTT
TRBJ2-5 | TRBV11-2 | NA | NA | CASRLSSRGRRETQYF | TGTGCCAGCAGATTATCGTCCAGGGGACGACGAGAGACCCAGTACTTC
TRBJ2-1 | TRBV7-9 | NA | NA | CASSLGNSYNEQFF | TGTGCCAGCAGCTTAGGTAACTCCTACAATGAGCAGTTCTTC
TRBJ2-7 | TRBV6-2/TRBV6-3 | NA | NA | CASSQLQGLPYEQYF | TGTGCCAGCAGTCAATTGCAGGGGTTACCCTACGAGCAGTACTTC
TRBJ2-3 | TRBV11-2 | NA | TRBD2 | CASSLDRLAGAMSQYF | TGTGCCAGCAGCTTAGATAGGCTAGCGGGGGCCATGTCGCAGTATTTT
TRBJ1-2 | TRBV6-2/TRBV6-3 | NA | NA | CASSYSSESRGYTF | TGTGCCAGCAGTTACTCGTCTGAGTCTCGGGGCTACACCTTC
TRBJ1-5 | TRBV7-8 | NA | NA | CASSLELGIYNQPQHF | TGTGCCAGCAGCTTAGAGTTGGGAATTTACAATCAGCCCCAGCATTTT
TRBJ1-5 | TRBV10-2 | NA | NA | CASNRANQPQHF | TGCGCCAGCAATAGGGCCAATCAGCCCCAGCATTTT
TRBJ2-7 | TRBV5-4 | NA | TRBD2 | CASSSRTSGGRTYEQYF | TGTGCCAGCAGCTCCCGGACTAGCGGGGGCCGTACCTACGAGCAGTACTTC
TRBJ1-2 | TRBV6-5 | NA | NA | CASSYYRVGYGYTF | TGTGCCAGCAGTTACTACAGGGTCGGCTATGGCTACACCTTC
TRBJ1-2 | TRBV3-1/TRBV3-2 | NA | TRBD1 | CASSPGQANYGYTF | TGTGCCAGCAGCCCCGGACAGGCGAACTATGGCTACACCTTC
TRBJ1-2 | TRBV7-6 | NA | NA | CASSNHPIGGGGYTF | TGTGCCAGCAGCAACCACCCAATCGGGGGTGGTGGCTACACCTTC
TRBJ1-6 | TRBV27 | NA | TRBD1 | CASSLLGQMVSPLHF | TGTGCCAGCAGTTTATTGGGACAGATGGTTTCACCCCTCCACTTT
TRBJ2-7 | TRBV9 | few | NA | CASSVDIGGSYEQYF | TGTGCCAGCAGCGTAGATATCGGGGGTTCCTACGAGCAGTACTTC
TRBJ1-2 | TRBV16 | NA | NA | CASSQSGDLNYGYTF | TGTGCCAGCAGCCAATCTGGGGACCTCAACTATGGCTACACCTTC
TRBJ2-3 | TRBV4-2 | NA | TRBD2 | CASSQLGLAGGGTDTQYF | TGTGCCAGCAGCCAGCTGGGACTAGCGGGGGGGGGCACAGATACGCAGTATTTT
TRBJ2-1 | TRBV5-5 | NA | TRBD2 | CASSPSGGAYNEQFF | TGTGCCAGCAGCCCTAGCGGGGGGGCTTACAATGAGCAGTTCTTC
TRBJ1-2 | TRBV2 | once | NA | CASRQGLYGYTF | TGTGCCAGCAGACAGGGTCTATATGGCTACACCTTC
TRBJ2-1 | TRBV7-9 | NA | TRBD2 | CASSLESSGGNNEQFF | TGTGCCAGCAGCTTAGAGTCTAGCGGGGGGAACAATGAGCAGTTCTTC
TRBJ2-3 | TRBV7-2 | NA | NA | CASSLRLSSTDTQYF | TGTGCCAGCAGCTTAAGGCTATCTAGCACAGATACGCAGTATTTT
TRBJ2-1 | TRBV2 | NA | NA | CASSEAGLGGLDNEQFF | TGTGCCAGCAGTGAAGCCGGACTAGGGGGCCTTGACAATGAGCAGTTCTTC
TRBJ1-3 | TRBV6-1 | NA | TRBD1 | CASSETGGHSGNTIYF | TGTGCCAGCAGTGAGACAGGGGGCCACTCTGGAAACACCATATATTTT
TRBJ1-5 | TRBV5-5 | few | NA | CASSRFQIVNQPQHF | TGTGCCAGCAGCAGGTTTCAGATAGTCAATCAGCCCCAGCATTTT
TRBJ1-2 | TRBV27 | NA | NA | CASSLRGTGYTF | TGTGCCAGCAGTTTGAGAGGGACTGGCTACACCTTC
TRBJ1-6 | TRBV6-6 | few | NA | CASKISQGHNSPLHF | TGTGCCAGCAAAATATCCCAGGGTCATAATTCACCCCTCCACTTT
TRBJ1-1 | TRBV7-9 | NA | NA | CASSLGGANTEAFF | TGTGCCAGCAGCTTAGGGGGTGCGAACACTGAAGCTTTCTTT
TRBJ1-5 | TRBV3-1/TRBV3-2 | NA | TRBD1 | CASSQGQHQPQHF | TGTGCCAGCAGCCAGGGACAGCATCAGCCCCAGCATTTT
TRBJ1-2 | TRBV7-9 | NA | TRBD1 | CASSPGDREDGYTF | TGTGCCAGCAGCCCGGGGGACAGGGAGGATGGCTACACCTTC
TRBJ1-1 | TRBV19 | NA | TRBD1 | CASSVTGGLTEAFF | TGTGCCAGTAGTGTGACAGGGGGCTTGACTGAAGCTTTCTTT